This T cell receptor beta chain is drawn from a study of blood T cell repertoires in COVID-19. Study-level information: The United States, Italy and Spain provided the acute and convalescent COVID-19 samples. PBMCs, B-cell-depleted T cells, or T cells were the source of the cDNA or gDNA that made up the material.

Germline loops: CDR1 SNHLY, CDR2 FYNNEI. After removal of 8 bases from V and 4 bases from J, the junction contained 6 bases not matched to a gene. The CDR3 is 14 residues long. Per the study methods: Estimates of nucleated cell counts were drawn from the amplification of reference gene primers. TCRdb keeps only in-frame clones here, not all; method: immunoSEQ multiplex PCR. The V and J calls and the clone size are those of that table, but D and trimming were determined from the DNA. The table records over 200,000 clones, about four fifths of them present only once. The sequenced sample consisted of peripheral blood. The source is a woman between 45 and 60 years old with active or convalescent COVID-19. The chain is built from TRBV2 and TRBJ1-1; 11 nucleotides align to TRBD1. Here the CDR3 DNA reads TGTGCCAGCCTCAAGGACAGGGGGCTCACTGAAGCTTTCTTT. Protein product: CASLKDRGLTEAFF.